The 24 T cell receptor beta chains below were found in one sample sequenced in a study of shared clonotypes between healthy human individuals. Using immunoSEQ multiplex PCR, the repertoire was profiled, and TCRdb retains in-frame clones only, with some absent. The top ten clones hold 0.89% of a sample with about 1.1 million clones, around 77% of them seen once. Sequencing was performed on memory CD4+ T cells from PBMCs. Subset: CD45RA-negative fraction. The receptors were gathered from a man aged 18-30 years in good health. Some clones in this sample may be carry-over from other donors' samples.

The chain recombines TRBV27 with TRBJ2-6; 11 nucleotides match TRBD2. The CDR3 contains 18 residues. Germline V CDR1 and CDR2: MNHEY, SMNVEV (reference sequence). J was trimmed by 0 bases and V by 6 bases; bases with no gene match: 7. CDR3 nucleotides: TGTGCCAGCAGACCAACTAGCGGGAGACTCTCTGGGGCCAACGTCCTGACTTTC. This encodes CASRPTSGRLSGANVLTF.

The J gene is TRBJ2-1, the V gene TRBV9; a weak D match, TRBD2 (6 bases). Trimming took off 0 bases at V and 15 bases at J, with 16 bases between the two ends. From germline, CDR1 is SGDLS and CDR2 YYNGEE. The CDR3 is made up of 13 amino acids. As DNA, the CDR3 is TGTGCCAGCAGCGTAGTGTCATCCGGGAGTCCGTTCTTC. Amino acids: CASSVVSSGSPFF.

To note about this clone: Distinct nucleotide sequences in the sample also encode this CDR3. The J gene is TRBJ1-2, the V gene TRBV7-9, with TRBD1 identical over 7 bases. Germline lookup yields CDR1 SEHNR and CDR2 FQNEAQ (reference sequence). V was pared by 5 bases and J by 3 bases, with 6 bases of the junction left unmatched. The CDR3 consists of 14 residues. The CDR3 nucleotides read TGTGCCAGCAGCCCCCGGACAGGACACTATGGCTACACCTTC. Its translation: CASSPRTGHYGYTF. The full variable domain, completed using reference TRBV7-9 and TRBJ1-2, is DTGVSQNPRHKITKRGQNVTFRCDPISEHNRLYWYRQTLGQGPEFLTYFQNEAQLEKSRLLSDRFSAERPKGSFSTLEIQRTEQGDSAMYLCASSPRTGHYGYTFGSGTRLTVV.

This sequence joins TRBV5-1 and TRBJ1-3; possible D gene TRBD1, 6 bases. The CDR3 contains 13 residues. Trimming removed 5 bases at V and 4 bases at J, with 10 bases between. CDR1 is SGHRS, CDR2 YFSETQ, per germline. The CDR3 nucleotides read TGCGCCAGCAGTAACAGGGTAGGAAACACCATATATTTT. Amino acid sequence: CASSNRVGNTIYF.

A single count supports this clone. The chain couples TRBV29-1 to TRBJ1-4, with 12 bases that match TRBD1. Germline CDR1 and CDR2: SQVTM and ANQGSEA. The CDR3 runs 14 residues. J was trimmed by 10 bases and V by 4 bases; bases with no gene match: 7. CDR3 coding DNA: TGCAGCGTTGGCGGGACAGGGGGCGCAGGAAAACTGTTTTTT. Residues: CSVGGTGGAGKLFF.

The chain's CDR3 is CASRSGTSRGYGYTF. The CDR3 DNA sequence: TGTGCCAGCCGTTCCGGGACCTCGAGGGGCTATGGCTACACCTTC. V gene TRBV19 combines with J gene TRBJ1-2; TRBD1 might be the D (5 bases). The germline V and J ends were trimmed by 9 bases and 4 bases, with 21 bases remaining between them. The germline gives CDR1 LNHDA, CDR2 SQIVND (reference sequence). The CDR3 is made up of 15 amino acids.

Comments on this clone: This same CDR3 is encoded by further DNA sequences in the sample. The CDR3 loop is CASSLTGGDQPQHF. For the CDR3, the DNA is TGCGCCAGCAGCTTGACAGGGGGGGATCAGCCCCAGCATTTT. This chain connects TRBV5-1 to TRBJ1-5, with 8 bases that match TRBD1. The CDR3 spans 14 residues. With 1 base clipped from V and 5 bases from J, the junction kept 2 bases outside the gene matches. CDR1 and CDR2 (germline): SGHRS, YFSETQ.

The V call is TRBV4-2, the J call TRBJ1-5, with D possibly matching TRBD1 (6 bases). The CDR3 length is 15 residues. CDR1 LGHNA and CDR2 YNFKEQ come from the germline V gene. Trimming took 4 bases from V and 5 from J, leaving 15 bases between them. This CDR3 reads CASSRGGANDQPQHF. The DNA of the CDR3 is TGTGCCAGCAGCCGGGGGGGGGCGAATGATCAGCCCCAGCATTTT.

In this sample, this clone turned up once. V and J are TRBV6-5 and TRBJ2-7; possible D gene TRBD1, 5 bases. This CDR3 contains 15 residues. V lost 0 bases, J lost 4 bases, and 13 bases lay in between. CDR1 and CDR2 (germline): MNHEY, SVGAGI. CDR3 in amino acids: CASSYSGAEDYEQYF. CDR3 in DNA: TGTGCCAGCAGTTACTCAGGGGCGGAAGATTACGAGCAGTACTTC.

The rearrangement links TRBV4-1 to TRBJ2-1, with D possibly TRBD2 on 6 matching bases. Germline loops: CDR1 MGHRA, CDR2 YSYEKL. This CDR3 comprises 14 residues. Trimming took 4 bases from V and 10 from J, leaving 17 bases between them. CDR3 nucleotides: TGCGCCAGCAGCCCCGGGACTCTTCGACCCGAGCAGTTCTTC. Translated: CASSPGTLRPEQFF.

The CDR3, as DNA: TGTGCCAGTAGTTCACAGGGGGCGCACTATGGCTACACCTTC. As protein: CASSSQGAHYGYTF. This chain links TRBV19 with TRBJ1-2, with 9 bases matching TRBD1. V lost 5 bases, J lost 3 bases, and 4 bases stayed unmatched. Germline values: CDR1 LNHDA, CDR2 SQIVND (reference sequence). CDR3 size: 14 residues.

This clone was picked up a small number of times. The chain carries TRBV4-2 and TRBJ1-1, with a tentative D call TRBD1 (5 bases). The CDR3 is made up of 15 amino acids. Germline loops: CDR1 LGHNA, CDR2 YNFKEQ. V was shortened by 1 base and J by 1 base, with 10 bases between the two germline ends. The CDR3 nucleotides are TGTGCCAGCAGCCAAGCCCGGGGCAAGAACACTGAAGCTTTCTTT. Protein: CASSQARGKNTEAFF.

The gene calls are TRBV29-1 and TRBJ2-1; 7 nucleotides agree with TRBD2. The CDR3 spans 11 residues. CDR1 is SQVTM and CDR2 is ANQGSEA in the germline V gene. The V gene end was trimmed by 4 bases and the J gene end by 9 bases; junction bases not matched to a gene: 3. The CDR3: CSVAGRGEQFF. For the CDR3, the DNA is TGCAGCGTTGCGGGGAGGGGTGAGCAGTTCTTC.

The chain carries TRBV6-1 and TRBJ2-7; D may be TRBD2 (6 bases). This CDR3 is 14 amino acids long. Trimming removed 3 bases from V and 4 bases from J, with 13 bases in between. Germline-derived CDR1 and CDR2 are MNHNS and SASEGT. The CDR3 sequence: CASSEQSGGYEQYF. Here the CDR3 DNA reads TGTGCCAGCAGTGAGCAGAGCGGAGGGTACGAGCAGTACTTC.

The chain joins TRBV28 to TRBJ2-1, with TRBD2 matching 11 bases. V lost 7 bases and J lost 1; bases outside the gene matches: 9. The CDR3 loop spans 17 amino acids. The V gene's germline CDR1 is MDHEN and CDR2 SYDVKM. CDR3 nucleotides: TGTGCCAGCACCCTTATAGCGGGAGGGCCTTCCTACAATGAGCAGTTCTTC. This sequence encodes CASTLIAGGPSYNEQFF.

This clone has only a few counts. This sequence joins TRBV2 and TRBJ2-1; the D is unclear. This CDR3 has 14 amino acids. Germline CDR1 reads SNHLY; CDR2 reads FYNNEI. V dropped 4 bases and J dropped 2 bases, with 9 bases sitting between them. The DNA of the CDR3 is TGTGCCAGCAGTGCAAGAAGCCCCTACAATGAGCAGTTCTTC. Translation gives CASSARSPYNEQFF. Full variable domain (remainder filled in from reference TRBV2 and TRBJ2-1): EPEVTQTPSHQVTQMGQEVILRCVPISNHLYFYWYRQILGQKVEFLVSFYNNEISEKSEIFDDQFSVERPDGSNFTLKIRSTKLEDSAMYFCASSARSPYNEQFFGPGTRLTVL.

This clone was detected once. V usage is TRBV2 and J usage is TRBJ1-3; 7 bases match TRBD1. Germline trimming cut 4 bases from V and 5 bases from J; bases unmatched to any gene: 2. The length of the CDR3 is 13 residues. Germline assignment: CDR1 SNHLY and CDR2 FYNNEI. CDR3 in DNA: TGTGCCAGCAGTGGGGACAGCAGAAACACCATATATTTT. Amino acid sequence: CASSGDSRNTIYF.

The CDR3: CASSQGVLPVYGYTF. In DNA, the CDR3 is TGCGCCAGCAGCCAAGGAGTTTTACCGGTCTATGGCTACACCTTC. V usage is TRBV4-1 and J usage is TRBJ1-2; D gene unclear. Per germline, CDR1 MGHRA and CDR2 YSYEKL. V was cut by 1 base and J by 4 bases, with 13 bases left in between. The CDR3 sequence is 15 residues long.

About this clone itself: In the same sample, other DNA sequences code for this CDR3. V usage is TRBV6-5 and J usage is TRBJ1-3; D unclear. The V end was cut by 0 bases, the J end by 0 bases, with 3 bases between. The germline gives CDR1 MNHEY, CDR2 SVGAGI. The CDR3 loop spans 14 amino acids. CDR3 protein: CASSYSRSGNTIYF. CDR3 DNA sequence: TGTGCCAGCAGTTACTCTCGCTCTGGAAACACCATATATTTT.

This clone was detected a few times. This chain joins TRBV7-8 and TRBJ1-4, with D perhaps TRBD1 (6 bases). Trimming removed 3 bases at V and 3 bases at J, with 14 bases between. The V gene's germline CDR1 is SGHVS and CDR2 FQNEAQ. The CDR3 is 16 residues long. CDR3 amino acids: CASSLGAGRANEKLFF. DNA of the CDR3: TGTGCCAGCAGCTTGGGGGCAGGGAGGGCTAATGAAAAACTGTTTTTT.

The chain uses TRBV15 and TRBJ1-3; 9 bases agree with TRBD1. The CDR3 has 20 residues. The germline V gene has CDR1 LNHNV and CDR2 YYDKDF (reference sequence). The J segment lost 0 bases and the V segment lost 3 bases, leaving 15 bases of the junction unmatched. In DNA, the CDR3 is TGTGCCACCAGCAGCGGACAGGGGAGAACCCGGTTTTACTCTGGAAACACCATATATTTT. Its protein is CATSSGQGRTRFYSGNTIYF.

With respect to this clone: Other DNA sequences within the sample encode an identical CDR3. The chain has TRBV5-1 and TRBJ2-1, with TRBD1 as a possible D gene (5 bases). The germline gives CDR1 SGHRS, CDR2 YFSETQ. V lost 1 base, J lost 6 bases, and 5 bases lay in between. CDR3 size: 12 residues. This chain's CDR3 is CASSLQGNEQFF. CDR3 DNA: TGCGCCAGCAGCTTGCAGGGCAATGAGCAGTTCTTC.

The chain links TRBV28 to TRBJ1-2, with D unresolved. From germline, CDR1 is MDHEN and CDR2 SYDVKM. This CDR3 contains 13 residues. Trimming left V 3 bases short and J 4 bases short, with 9 bases between. Written as DNA, the CDR3 is TGTGCCAGCAGTTTGGACCGCTCCTATGGCTACACCTTC. Its protein product is CASSLDRSYGYTF.

The rearrangement links TRBV9 to TRBJ1-5, with D perhaps TRBD1 (6 bases). The V gene lost 5 bases and the J gene lost 2 bases, with 14 bases spanning the gap. There are 15 residues in the CDR3. Germline loops: CDR1 SGDLS, CDR2 YYNGEE. This CDR3 reads CASSQGAGGNQPQHF. The CDR3 DNA follows: TGTGCCAGCAGTCAAGGAGCAGGGGGCAATCAGCCCCAGCATTTT.